A selection of T cell receptor beta chains follows, all from one sample in a study of patients and donors after allogeneic stem cell transplantation. In TCRdb, the RT-PCR reads were re-called with MiXCR into one record per CDR3 protein. The sample contains about 57,000 distinct CDR3 sequences, roughly 13% of which appear only once. The sample comprised blood, either unsorted or a sorted T cell fraction (not recorded which). The receptors were sampled from a human donor who was either an allogeneic HSCT recipient or a stem cell or donor lymphocyte infusion donor (not recorded which). It is not recorded whose cells these are; they may come from a transplant donor. Each CDR3 is given with its conserved first and last residue. Fields, in order: D gene, V gene, clone size, J gene, CDR3 DNA, CDR3 protein. The D gene is left open where the match is weak. Rows may omit the clone size; those that give it use once, few, many or a size class.

>NA|TRBV19|NA|TRBJ2-7
TGTGCCAGTAGTATCGACAGGTGGGACGAGCAGTACTTC
CASSIDRWDEQYF
>NA|TRBV20-1|NA|TRBJ2-2
TGCAGTGCTAAGAAGGTCCCCTGGCGGGAAGTCACCGGGGAGCTGTTTTTT
CSAKKVPWREVTGELFF
>TRBD1|TRBV27|few|TRBJ2-7
TGTGCCAGCAGTTTATGGGGGCCGGGACAGGATCCACCAACTGAGTACTTC
CASSLWGPGQDPPTEYF
>TRBD1|TRBV10-1|NA|TRBJ1-6
TGCGCCAGCAGTCGACAGGGTGGGAATTCACCCCTCCACTTT
CASSRQGGNSPLHF
>TRBD1|TRBV7-9|once|TRBJ1-2
TGTGCCAGCAGCTTCGGGGACAGCTATGGCTACACCTTC
CASSFGDSYGYTF
>TRBD1|TRBV6-5|few|TRBJ2-1
TGTGCCAGCAGTTACTCGACGGGACAGAATGAGCAGTTCTTC
CASSYSTGQNEQFF
>NA|TRBV7-2|NA|TRBJ1-5
TGTGCCAGCAGCTCCCTGATTGGTCAGCCCCAGCATTTT
CASSSLIGQPQHF
>NA|TRBV4-1|few|TRBJ1-1
TGCGCCAGCAGCCAAGAAGACAGAGAGAACACTGAAGCTTTCTTT
CASSQEDRENTEAFF
>NA|TRBV24-1|many|TRBJ2-1
TGTGCCACCAGTGAAGGGGGTTTCTCCTACAATGAGCAGTTCTTC
CATSEGGFSYNEQFF
>NA|TRBV4-2|many|TRBJ2-2
TGTGCCAGCAGCCAAGATAGGCATGAGCAGGCCGCGAACACCGGGGAGCTGTTTTTT
CASSQDRHEQAANTGELFF
>NA|TRBV12-3/TRBV12-4|NA|TRBJ1-2
TGTGCCAGCAGTTTCGGGACCGCATTCAAGGACGGCTACACCTTC
CASSFGTAFKDGYTF
>NA|TRBV5-1|many|TRBJ2-3
TGCGCCAGCAGCCCGAAAAGCACAGATACGCAGTATTTT
CASSPKSTDTQYF
>TRBD2|TRBV7-9|NA|TRBJ2-7
TGTGCCAGCAGCTTAGCGCGGGGGGGCAACGGCTACGAGCAGTACTTC
CASSLARGGNGYEQYF
>NA|TRBV21-1|few|TRBJ2-7
TGTGCCAGCAGCAAATTGTCCGGGACAATGACCTACGAGCAGTACTTC
CASSKLSGTMTYEQYF
>NA|TRBV27|NA|TRBJ1-5
TGTGCCAGCAGTTTTCTCGGGGGCAATCAGCCCCAGCATTTT
CASSFLGGNQPQHF
>TRBD2|TRBV6-6|NA|TRBJ2-2
TGTGCCAGCAGTTACGAACCCCAGCGGGGGAACACCGGGGAGCTGTTTTTT
CASSYEPQRGNTGELFF
>NA|TRBV30|many|TRBJ1-2
TGTGCCTGGAGTATCTTGGGGACACCTGTTAACTATGGCTACACCTTC
CAWSILGTPVNYGYTF
>NA|TRBV11-2|few|TRBJ2-3
TGTGCCAGCAGCAGTACGTACAGAGATACGCAGTATTTT
CASSSTYRDTQYF
>NA|TRBV11-2|NA|TRBJ2-1
TGTGCCAGCAGCTTAGTTCTAGCGATCTACAATGAGCAGTTCTTC
CASSLVLAIYNEQFF
>NA|TRBV6-5|NA|TRBJ2-3
TGTGCCAGCAGTTACATGGGCAGCACAGATACGCAGTATTTT
CASSYMGSTDTQYF
>NA|TRBV12-3/TRBV12-4|many|TRBJ1-2
TGTGCCAGCAGTTCAGGGGTTTTTGGCTACACCTTC
CASSSGVFGYTF
>NA|TRBV11-2|many|TRBJ1-2
TGTGCCAGCAGCTTAGAGGGGGCAGCGAATAACTATGGCTACACCTTC
CASSLEGAANNYGYTF
>TRBD2|TRBV20-1|few|TRBJ2-1
TGCAGTGCTAGATGGACTAGCAGTTACAATGAGCAGTTCTTC
CSARWTSSYNEQFF
>TRBD1|TRBV7-2|few|TRBJ1-4
TGTGCCAGCAGTTGGACAGGAGGCGAAAAACTGTTTTTT
CASSWTGGEKLFF
>TRBD2|TRBV7-9|NA|TRBJ2-1
TGTGCCAGCAGCTTGGGCGGGAGTTTTGAGAATGAGCAGTTCTTC
CASSLGGSFENEQFF
>NA|TRBV14|many|TRBJ1-1
TGTGCCAGCAGCCTCCCCGGTGGAGGGGTTGAAGCTTTCTTT
CASSLPGGGVEAFF
>NA|TRBV20-1|few|TRBJ1-1
TGCAGTGCTAGTCGAGAAGCGGGGTTTATGAACACTGAAGCTTTCTTT
CSASREAGFMNTEAFF
>NA|TRBV6-6|NA|TRBJ2-7
TGTGCCAGCAGCCCTAGGTACGAGCAGTACTTC
CASSPRYEQYF
>NA|TRBV7-6|many|TRBJ1-1
TGTGGACCGAAGGGCGCAGAGAACACTGAAGCTTTCTTT
CGPKGAENTEAFF
>NA|TRBV5-5|NA|TRBJ2-3
TGTGCCAGCAGCTTGGCTTGGGGGGGCACAGATACGCAGTATTTT
CASSLAWGGTDTQYF
>NA|TRBV7-6|NA|TRBJ1-6
TGTGCCAGCAGGGCAGGGGATTCACCCCTCCACTTT
CASRAGDSPLHF
>NA|TRBV18|NA|TRBJ1-1
TGTGCCAGCTCACCACCGGGTTGGGGGCCGGACACTGAAGCTTTCTTT
CASSPPGWGPDTEAFF
>NA|TRBV16|few|TRBJ1-5
TGTGCCAGCAGCCAAAATCGAGGGCCCCAGCATTTT
CASSQNRGPQHF
>NA|TRBV14|few|TRBJ2-5
TGTGCCAGCAGCCACCTCGCGACTAGAGAGAAAGAGACCCAGTACTTC
CASSHLATREKETQYF
>TRBD1|TRBV10-3|NA|TRBJ2-7
TGTGCCATCACCGCGACAGGGCCCTACGAGCAGTACTTC
CAITATGPYEQYF
>NA|TRBV4-2|few|TRBJ2-3
TGTGCCAGCAGCCTCGAAGCCCCCACAGATACGCAGTATTTT
CASSLEAPTDTQYF
>NA|TRBV12-3/TRBV12-4|many|TRBJ1-1
TGTGCCAGCAGTGACAGCCCAAACACTGAAGCTTTCTTT
CASSDSPNTEAFF
>TRBD2|TRBV5-1|NA|TRBJ2-2
TGCGCCAGCAGCTTAGAGGGAGGGATCGGCGGGGAGCTGTTTTTT
CASSLEGGIGGELFF
>NA|TRBV12-3/TRBV12-4|few|TRBJ1-6
TGTGCCAGCAGTTTCGGGGGGTCCCTCCACTTT
CASSFGGSLHF
>NA|TRBV14|NA|TRBJ2-5
TGTGCCAGCAGCCAAGATGTATGGGGAGAGACCCAGTACTTC
CASSQDVWGETQYF
>NA|TRBV18|NA|TRBJ2-3
TGTGCCAGCTCACCAACACTAGGGACGTTCCCTAGCACAGATACGCAGTATTTT
CASSPTLGTFPSTDTQYF
>TRBD1|TRBV7-9|few|TRBJ2-7
TGTGCCAGCAGCGACCGGGACAGACCCTACGAGCAGTACTTC
CASSDRDRPYEQYF
>NA|TRBV7-8|NA|TRBJ2-1
TGTGCCAGCAGGGAAACGGGGGTATACTACAATGAGCAGTTCTTC
CASRETGVYYNEQFF
>NA|TRBV27|many|TRBJ1-1
TGTGCCAGCAGTTTAATGGGGGCGCTAGGATTGGGCACTGAAGCTTTCTTT
CASSLMGALGLGTEAFF
>TRBD1|TRBV3-1|NA|TRBJ1-5
TGTGCCAGCAGCCAACCAGGGGGCGGCCAGCCCCAGCATTTT
CASSQPGGGQPQHF
>TRBD1|TRBV27|few|TRBJ1-4
TGTGCCAGCAGCCCCGGGACAGGGGCTAATGAAAAACTGTTTTTT
CASSPGTGANEKLFF
>NA|TRBV3-1|many|TRBJ1-6
TGTGCCAGCAGCCAGAAGGGGAATAATTCACCCCTCCACTTT
CASSQKGNNSPLHF
>NA|TRBV7-2|NA|TRBJ2-3
TGTGCCAGCACCTCTGGATATACGCAGTATTTT
CASTSGYTQYF
>NA|TRBV24-1|few|TRBJ2-3
TGTGCCACCAGTGACCCTTCAGATACGCAGTATTTT
CATSDPSDTQYF
>TRBD2|TRBV5-6|few|TRBJ2-3
TGTGCCAGCAGCTTTAGCGGGGGTAGTGTGACAGATACGCAGTATTTT
CASSFSGGSVTDTQYF
>NA|TRBV20-1|few|TRBJ2-6
TGCAGTGCTAGATCTGACAGGTCTGGGGCCAACGTCCTGACTTTC
CSARSDRSGANVLTF
>NA|TRBV27|many|TRBJ1-1
TGTGCCAGCATGTTTCGGGCCCCGGGGAACACTGAAGCTTTCTTT
CASMFRAPGNTEAFF
>NA|TRBV19|NA|TRBJ2-2
TGTGCCAGTAGTATAAAGAACACCGGGGAGCTGTTTTTT
CASSIKNTGELFF
>NA|TRBV15|many|TRBJ1-2
TGTGCCACCAGCAGAGAGGGTCGTAGCTATGGCTACACCTTC
CATSREGRSYGYTF
>NA|TRBV5-1|many|TRBJ2-7
TGCGCCAGCAGCTCCGAACCCAGCTCCTACGAGCAGTACTTC
CASSSEPSSYEQYF
>NA|TRBV6-5|many|TRBJ1-1
TGTGCCAGCAGTTACACTTCCAGGAACACTGAAGCTTTCTTT
CASSYTSRNTEAFF
>NA|TRBV3-1|few|TRBJ2-2
TGTGCCAGCAGCCCAACCGGGACCCTGAACACCGGGGAGCTGTTTTTT
CASSPTGTLNTGELFF
>NA|TRBV7-9|many|TRBJ1-5
TGTGCCAGCAGCTTTGGTTTGGGTCAGCCCCAGCATTTT
CASSFGLGQPQHF
>NA|TRBV19|NA|TRBJ2-1
TGTGCCAGTAGTGGGCACAATGAGCAGTTCTTC
CASSGHNEQFF